This note documents a single T cell receptor beta chain sequence. Data came from immunoSEQ multiplex PCR; TCRdb stores just in-frame clones and leaves some out. The data hold 30,000 to 45,000 clones, with 83% observed a single time. These data belong to a study of pediatric ulcerative colitis. The V end lost 4 bases, the J end lost 7 bases, and 10 bases lay between the germline ends. Germline CDR1 is SGHNT and CDR2 is YYREEE (reference sequence). The CDR3 sequence is 12 residues long. This receptor was obtained from a girl between 10 and 17 years old with moderate ulcerative colitis. The sequenced sample consisted of blood. The chain uses TRBV5-4 and TRBJ2-3; maybe TRBD1 (6 bases). CDR3 in amino acids: CASSQRGYTQYF. DNA for the CDR3: TGTGCCAGCAGCCAGAGGGGGTATACGCAGTATTTT.